This T cell receptor beta chain was profiled in a study of T cells in Graves' hyperthyroidism and ophthalmopathy. Study-level findings and limits: Ophthalmopathy onset followed model prediction by a median roughly 6 months.

This clonotype was detected many times. The antigen remains unidentified. Patients with uncontrolled infections, other autoimmune diseases, pregnancy or lactation were excluded. Orbital computed tomography, thyroid ultrasound, serum thyroxine and TRAb, and clinical symptoms together informed the diagnoses. Trimming at V came to 6 bases and at J to 7 bases, leaving 9 bases not matched to a gene. Looked up from germline, CDR1 is MRHNA and CDR2 is SNTAGT. The CDR3 is 14 residues long. Regions amplified from RNA transcripts were the TCR beta CDR3 regions. When the TCR CDR3 underwent first-round RT-PCR, the HTBI primer set was used. MiXCR, applied by TCRdb to the multiplex PCR reads, yields one record per CDR3 protein. The profile shows a few hundred thousand distinct CDR3 sequences, less than 25% of them singletons.

J is TRBJ2-7 and V is TRBV6-4; 10 bases fit TRBD1. Sequencing was performed on blood. The origin of this receptor is a man aged 18 to 30 with Graves' hyperthyroidism. As DNA, the CDR3 is TGTGCCAGCAGGTACCGGGACAGGGGTGATGAGCAGTACTTC. Its translation is CASRYRDRGDEQYF.